These 3 T cell receptor beta chains originate from one sample sequenced in a study of blood T cell repertoires in COVID-19. Sequencing used immunoSEQ multiplex PCR; TCRdb keeps in-frame clones, though not all of them. The data contain more than 25,000 clones, roughly 90% of them singletons. The sequenced sample was peripheral blood. These receptors all come from a woman between 40 and 55 years old with active or convalescent COVID-19.

The chain carries TRBV29-1 and TRBJ2-7; 7 nucleotides agree with TRBD2. The CDR3 is 13 amino acids. V lost 7 bases and J lost 2; bases outside the gene matches: 8. Germline CDR1 and CDR2: SQVTM and ANQGSEA. The CDR3 reads CSASSGRAYEQYF. The CDR3 DNA reads TGCAGCGCCTCTAGCGGCCGAGCCTACGAGCAGTACTTC.

This chain connects TRBV30 to TRBJ1-5; D unclear. There are 14 residues in the CDR3. The germline V gene encodes CDR1 GTSNPN and CDR2 SVGIG (reference sequence). The V and J ends lost 2 bases and 0 bases respectively, with 8 bases between them. The CDR3 here is CAWSQTYSNQPQHF. The CDR3 DNA reads as TGTGCCTGGAGTCAGACTTATAGCAATCAGCCCCAGCATTTT.

This chain connects TRBV4-3 to TRBJ1-2; maybe TRBD1 (6 bases). The CDR3 length is 15 residues. Germline V gene sequence: CDR1 LGHNA, CDR2 YSLEER. Trimming pared 0 bases from V and 12 bases from J, leaving 20 bases between. CDR3 in amino acids: CASSQDFGQPNGNTF. As DNA, the CDR3 is TGCGCCAGCAGCCAAGATTTCGGACAGCCTAATGGGAACACCTTC.